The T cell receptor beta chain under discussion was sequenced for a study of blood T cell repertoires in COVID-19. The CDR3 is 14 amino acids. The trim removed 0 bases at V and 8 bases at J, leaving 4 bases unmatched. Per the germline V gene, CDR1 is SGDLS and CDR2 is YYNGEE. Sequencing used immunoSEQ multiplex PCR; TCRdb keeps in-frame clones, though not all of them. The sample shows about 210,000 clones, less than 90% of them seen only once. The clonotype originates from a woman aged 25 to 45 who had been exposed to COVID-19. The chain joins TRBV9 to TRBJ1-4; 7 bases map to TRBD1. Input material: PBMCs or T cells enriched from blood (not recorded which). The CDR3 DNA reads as TGTGCCAGCAGCGTAGGGACAGGTAGAGAAAAACTGTTTTTT. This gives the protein CASSVGTGREKLFF.